Each of the 9 T cell receptor beta chains below was sequenced from the same sample in a study of cytomegalovirus exposure and HLA in healthy donors. PCR involved 60 Vbeta and 13 Jbeta primers. The protocol was immunoSEQ multiplex PCR, while the TCRdb copy is restricted to in-frame clones and leaves out a portion. The sample carries 120,000 or so clones, about 80% recorded once. Sequencing was performed on PBMCs. These receptors all come from a man aged 18 to 35 in good health and CMV-seronegative.

This sequence joins TRBV19 and TRBJ1-5; the D gene is possibly TRBD1 (5 bases). From germline, CDR1 is LNHDA and CDR2 SQIVND (reference sequence). V shed 4 bases and J shed 2 bases, with 12 bases lying between them. This CDR3 region has 15 residues. As DNA, the CDR3 is TGTGCCAGTAGTACTCCAGGGTCGGGCAATCAGCCCCAGCATTTT. It translates to CASSTPGSGNQPQHF.

This clone was counted a few times. The chain is built from TRBV11-2 and TRBJ2-1, with a weak D call TRBD2 (5 bases). The CDR3 has 16 residues. CDR1 SGHAT and CDR2 FQNNGV come from the germline V gene. V lost 2 bases and J 4 bases, leaving 15 bases between the germline ends. In DNA form, the CDR3 reads TGTGCCAGCAGCTTAATCCGGACTCCACTTTACAATGAGCAGTTCTTC. The encoded protein is CASSLIRTPLYNEQFF.

This sequence joins TRBV5-4 and TRBJ2-1, with a possible D match to TRBD2 (6 bases). Germline V gene data show CDR1 as SGHNT and CDR2 as YYREEE (reference sequence). The V and J ends lost 0 bases and 6 bases respectively, with 10 bases between them. The CDR3 contains 14 residues. The CDR3 DNA follows: TGTGCCAGCAGCTTGGGGGGGACTTCCAATGAGCAGTTCTTC. Translating gives CASSLGGTSNEQFF.

The rearrangement links TRBV6-1 to TRBJ2-7; 7 nucleotides align to TRBD2. The CDR3 runs to 17 residues. In germline, CDR1 is MNHNS, CDR2 SASEGT. The V gene end was trimmed by 1 base and the J gene end by 7 bases; junction bases not matched to a gene: 16. In DNA, the CDR3 is TGTGCCAGCAGTGAAGAGGGACTACTTGCACCACGGGGTGAGCAGTACTTC. As protein: CASSEEGLLAPRGEQYF.

The chain joins TRBV7-3 to TRBJ1-3, with D unclear. The V end was cut by 5 bases, the J end by 0 bases, with 8 bases between. The CDR3 covers 14 residues. Germline CDR1 and CDR2: SGHTA and FQGTGA. The CDR3: CASSQQSSGNTIYF. In DNA form, the CDR3 reads TGTGCCAGCAGCCAACAGAGCTCTGGAAACACCATATATTTT.

The chain joins TRBV6-5 to TRBJ1-1; a weak D match, TRBD1 (5 bases). CDR3 length: 13 amino acids. Germline V gene lookup returns CDR1 MNHEY and CDR2 SVGAGI. V was shortened by 5 bases and J by 11 bases, with 18 bases between the two germline ends. CDR3 sequence: CASSEGRAGGAFF. The CDR3 DNA reads TGTGCCAGCAGTGAAGGTCGGGCGGGGGGGGCTTTCTTT.

V gene TRBV19 combines with J gene TRBJ1-1, with D possibly being TRBD1 (6 bases). The germline V gene encodes CDR1 LNHDA and CDR2 SQIVND (reference sequence). The V end was cut by 1 base, the J end by 1 base, with 10 bases between. The CDR3 covers 15 residues. CDR3: CASSIGGGRNTEAFF. In DNA form, the CDR3 reads TGTGCCAGTAGTATAGGCGGGGGCAGGAACACTGAAGCTTTCTTT.

This sequence joins TRBV2 and TRBJ1-2; D remains unclear. V dropped 3 bases and J dropped 8 bases, with 19 bases sitting between them. CDR3 size: 15 residues. Germline values: CDR1 SNHLY, CDR2 FYNNEI. In nucleotides, the CDR3 is TGTGCCAGCAGTGACCGTCCCGGGAAGATGGGAGGCTACACCTTC. It translates to CASSDRPGKMGGYTF.

The genes are TRBV19 and TRBJ2-6, with TRBD1 as a possible D gene (5 bases). Germline V gene sequence: CDR1 LNHDA, CDR2 SQIVND (reference sequence). With 5 bases removed from V and 0 bases from J, the gap between germline ends came to 14 bases. The CDR3 runs 17 residues. CDR3: CASSRQTAPSGANVLTF. The CDR3 DNA is TGTGCCAGTAGTCGACAGACTGCCCCCTCTGGGGCCAACGTCCTGACTTTC.